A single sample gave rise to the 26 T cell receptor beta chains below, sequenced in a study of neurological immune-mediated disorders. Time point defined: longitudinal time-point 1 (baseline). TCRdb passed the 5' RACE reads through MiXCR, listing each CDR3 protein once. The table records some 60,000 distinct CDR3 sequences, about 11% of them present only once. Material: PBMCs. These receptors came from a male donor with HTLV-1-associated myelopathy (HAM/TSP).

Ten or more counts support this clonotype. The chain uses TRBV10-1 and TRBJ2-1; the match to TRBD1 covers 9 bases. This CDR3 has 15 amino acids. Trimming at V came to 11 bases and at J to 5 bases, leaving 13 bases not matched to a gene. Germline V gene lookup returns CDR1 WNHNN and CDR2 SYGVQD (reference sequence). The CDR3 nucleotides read TGCGCCGGGGGGAGACAGGGGGGTGCAAACAATGAGCAGTTCTTC. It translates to CAGGRQGGANNEQFF.

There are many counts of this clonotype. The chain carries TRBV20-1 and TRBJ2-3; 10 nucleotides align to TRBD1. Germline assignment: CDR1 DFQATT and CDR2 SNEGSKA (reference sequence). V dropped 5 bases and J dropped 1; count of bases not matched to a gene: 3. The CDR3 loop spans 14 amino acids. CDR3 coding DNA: TGCAGTGCTGGGACAGGGGCCCGCACAGATACGCAGTATTTT. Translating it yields CSAGTGARTDTQYF.

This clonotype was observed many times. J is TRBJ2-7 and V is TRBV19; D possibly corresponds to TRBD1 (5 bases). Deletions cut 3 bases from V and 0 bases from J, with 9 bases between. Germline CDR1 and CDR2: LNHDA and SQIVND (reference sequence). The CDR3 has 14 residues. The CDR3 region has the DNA TGTGCCAGTAGTATGGGGCAAAGCTCCTACGAGCAGTACTTC. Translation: CASSMGQSSYEQYF. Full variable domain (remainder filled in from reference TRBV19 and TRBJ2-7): DGGITQSPKYLFRKEGQNVTLSCEQNLNHDAMYWYRQDPGQGLRLIYYSQIVNDFQKGDIAEGYSVSREKKESFPLTVTSAQKNPTAFYLCASSMGQSSYEQYFGPGTRLTVT.

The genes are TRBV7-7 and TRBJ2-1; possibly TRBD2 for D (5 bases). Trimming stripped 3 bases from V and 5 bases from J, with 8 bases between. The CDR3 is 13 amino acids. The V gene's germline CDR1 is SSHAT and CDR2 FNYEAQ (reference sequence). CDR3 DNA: TGTGCCAGCAGCTTCTCGGAGGACAATGAGCAGTTCTTC. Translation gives CASSFSEDNEQFF.

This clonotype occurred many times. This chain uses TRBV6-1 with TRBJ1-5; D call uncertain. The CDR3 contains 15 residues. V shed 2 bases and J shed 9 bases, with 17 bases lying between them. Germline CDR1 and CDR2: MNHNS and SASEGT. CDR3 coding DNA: TGTGCCAGCAGTGAACTGGAACGGGTCCGAGGGCCCCAGCATTTT. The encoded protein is CASSELERVRGPQHF.

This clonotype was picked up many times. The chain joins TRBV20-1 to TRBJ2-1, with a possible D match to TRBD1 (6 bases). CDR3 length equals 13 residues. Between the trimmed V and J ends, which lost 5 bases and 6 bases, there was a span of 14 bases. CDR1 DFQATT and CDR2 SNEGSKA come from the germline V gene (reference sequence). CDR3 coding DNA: TGCAGTGCTTTTAGAGACAGGTCCAATGAGCAGTTCTTC. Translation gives CSAFRDRSNEQFF.

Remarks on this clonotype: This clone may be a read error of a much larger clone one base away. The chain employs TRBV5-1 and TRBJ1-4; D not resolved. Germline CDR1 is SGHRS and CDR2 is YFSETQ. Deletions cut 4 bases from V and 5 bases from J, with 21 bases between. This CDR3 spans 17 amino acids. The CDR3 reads CASSPGDRCGANEKLFF. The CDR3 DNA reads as TGCGCCAGCAGCCCTGGAGATCGGTGCGGAGCAAATGAAAAACTGTTTTTT.

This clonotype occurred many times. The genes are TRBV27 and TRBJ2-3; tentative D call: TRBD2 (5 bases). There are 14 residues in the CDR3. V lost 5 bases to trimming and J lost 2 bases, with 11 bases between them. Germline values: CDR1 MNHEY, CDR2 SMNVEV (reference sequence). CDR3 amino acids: CASSPWTVTDTQYF. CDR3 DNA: TGTGCCAGCAGTCCATGGACTGTCACAGATACGCAGTATTTT.

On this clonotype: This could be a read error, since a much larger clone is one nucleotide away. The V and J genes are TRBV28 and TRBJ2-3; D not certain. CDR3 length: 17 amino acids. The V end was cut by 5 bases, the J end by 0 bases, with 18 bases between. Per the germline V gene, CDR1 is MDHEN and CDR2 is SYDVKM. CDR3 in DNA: TGTGCCAGCAGTCCAAGGACGGTAGCCAGTAGCACAGATACGCAGTATTTT. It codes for CASSPRTVASSTDTQYF.

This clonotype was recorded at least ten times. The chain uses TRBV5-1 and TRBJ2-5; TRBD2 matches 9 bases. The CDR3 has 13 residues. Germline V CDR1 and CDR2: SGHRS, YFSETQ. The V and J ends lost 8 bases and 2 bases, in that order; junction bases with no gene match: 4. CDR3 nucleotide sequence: TGCGCCAGTAAGCGGGGGGATCAAGAGACCCAGTACTTC. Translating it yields CASKRGDQETQYF.

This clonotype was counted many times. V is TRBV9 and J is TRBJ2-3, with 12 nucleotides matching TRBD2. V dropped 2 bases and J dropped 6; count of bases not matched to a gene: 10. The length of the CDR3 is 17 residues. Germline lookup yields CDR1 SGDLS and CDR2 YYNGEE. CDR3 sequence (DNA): TGTGCCAGCAGCGTCGATCTAGCGGGGGGGGCAATGGATACGCAGTATTTT. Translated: CASSVDLAGGAMDTQYF.

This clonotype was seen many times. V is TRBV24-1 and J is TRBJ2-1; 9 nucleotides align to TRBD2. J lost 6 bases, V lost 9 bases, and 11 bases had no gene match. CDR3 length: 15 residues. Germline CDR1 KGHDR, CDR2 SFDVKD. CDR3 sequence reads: CATGHLAGRRNEQFF. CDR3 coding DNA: TGTGCCACCGGGCACCTAGCGGGGCGTCGCAATGAGCAGTTCTTC.

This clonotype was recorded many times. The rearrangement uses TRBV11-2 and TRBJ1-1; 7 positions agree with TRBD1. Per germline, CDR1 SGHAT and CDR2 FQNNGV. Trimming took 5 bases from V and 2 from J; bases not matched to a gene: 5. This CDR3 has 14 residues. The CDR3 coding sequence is TGTGCCAGCAGCCTCACAGGGGCTAACACTGAAGCTTTCTTT. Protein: CASSLTGANTEAFF.

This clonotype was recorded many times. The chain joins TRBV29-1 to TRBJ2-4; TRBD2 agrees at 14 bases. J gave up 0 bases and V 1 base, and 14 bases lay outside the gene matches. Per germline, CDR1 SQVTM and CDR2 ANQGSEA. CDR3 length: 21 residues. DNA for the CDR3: TGCAGCGTTGAAGGGGCGATTGAGGGACTAGCGGGGGTACTAGCCAAAAACATTCAGTACTTC. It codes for CSVEGAIEGLAGVLAKNIQYF.

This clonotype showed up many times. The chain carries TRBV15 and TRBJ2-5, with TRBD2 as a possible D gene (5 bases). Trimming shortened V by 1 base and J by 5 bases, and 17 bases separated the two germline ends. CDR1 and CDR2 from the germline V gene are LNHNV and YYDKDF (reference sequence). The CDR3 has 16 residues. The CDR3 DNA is TGTGCCACCAGCAGAGCCCCCGCGGGCCGAGGGGAGACCCAGTACTTC. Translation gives CATSRAPAGRGETQYF.

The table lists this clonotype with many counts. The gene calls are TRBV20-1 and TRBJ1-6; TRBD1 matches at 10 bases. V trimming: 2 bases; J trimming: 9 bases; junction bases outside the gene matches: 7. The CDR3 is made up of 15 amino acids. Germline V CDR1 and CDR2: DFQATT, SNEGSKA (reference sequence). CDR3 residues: CSARSRDRGTSPLHF. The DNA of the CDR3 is TGCAGTGCTAGATCCCGGGACAGGGGTACTTCACCCCTCCACTTT.

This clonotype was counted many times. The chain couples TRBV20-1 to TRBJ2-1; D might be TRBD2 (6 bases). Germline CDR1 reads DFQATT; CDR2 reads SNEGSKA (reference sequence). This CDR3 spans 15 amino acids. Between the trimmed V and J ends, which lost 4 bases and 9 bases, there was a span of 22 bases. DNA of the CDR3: TGCAGTGCTAACCTCCCAGTGAAGGGAGGCTCTGAGCAGTTCTTC. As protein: CSANLPVKGGSEQFF.

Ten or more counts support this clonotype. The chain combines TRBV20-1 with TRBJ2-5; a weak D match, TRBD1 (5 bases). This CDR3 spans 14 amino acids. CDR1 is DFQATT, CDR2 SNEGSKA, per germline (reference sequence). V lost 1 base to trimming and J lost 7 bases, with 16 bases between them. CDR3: CSARGVDSPATQYF. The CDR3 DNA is TGCAGTGCTAGAGGCGTCGACAGCCCCGCGACCCAGTACTTC.

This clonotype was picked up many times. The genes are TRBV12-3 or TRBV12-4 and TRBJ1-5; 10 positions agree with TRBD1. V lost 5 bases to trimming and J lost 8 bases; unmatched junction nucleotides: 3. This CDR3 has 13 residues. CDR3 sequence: CASSGTGVKPQHF. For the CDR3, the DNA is TGTGCCAGCAGTGGGACAGGGGTGAAGCCCCAGCATTTT.

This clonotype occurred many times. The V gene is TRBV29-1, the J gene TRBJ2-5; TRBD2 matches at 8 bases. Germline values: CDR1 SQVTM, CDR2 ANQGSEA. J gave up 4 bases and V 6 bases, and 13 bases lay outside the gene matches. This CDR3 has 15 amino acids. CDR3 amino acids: CSVESWAGGRETQYF. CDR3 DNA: TGCAGCGTGGAGTCTTGGGCGGGGGGACGAGAGACCCAGTACTTC.

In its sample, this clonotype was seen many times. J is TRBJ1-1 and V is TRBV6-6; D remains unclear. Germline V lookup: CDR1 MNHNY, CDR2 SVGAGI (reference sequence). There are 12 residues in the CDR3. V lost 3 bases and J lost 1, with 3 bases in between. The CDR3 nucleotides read TGTGCCAGCAGTTATCCGAACACTGAAGCTTTCTTT. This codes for CASSYPNTEAFF.

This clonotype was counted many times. CDR3 region: CASSLGGENTEAFF. As DNA, the CDR3 is TGTGCCAGCAGCTTAGGTGGGGAGAACACTGAAGCTTTCTTT. This chain joins TRBV7-9 and TRBJ1-1, with unresolved D. The CDR3 consists of 14 residues. The V and J ends lost 1 base and 1 base respectively, with 7 bases between them. CDR1 and CDR2 from the germline V gene are SEHNR and FQNEAQ (reference sequence). Combining the CDR3 with reference TRBV7-9 and TRBJ1-1 gives the whole variable domain DTGVSQNPRHKITKRGQNVTFRCDPISEHNRLYWYRQTLGQGPEFLTYFQNEAQLEKSRLLSDRFSAERPKGSFSTLEIQRTEQGDSAMYLCASSLGGENTEAFFGQGTRLTVV.

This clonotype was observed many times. Here the CDR3 reads CASSFRRGITEAFF. As DNA, the CDR3 is TGTGCCAGCAGCTTCCGTCGGGGGATCACTGAAGCTTTCTTT. V and J are TRBV7-8 and TRBJ1-1; TRBD1 is a possible D gene (5 bases). V lost 3 bases to trimming and J lost 4 bases, with 12 bases between them. The CDR3 consists of 14 residues. Germline loops: CDR1 SGHVS, CDR2 FQNEAQ.

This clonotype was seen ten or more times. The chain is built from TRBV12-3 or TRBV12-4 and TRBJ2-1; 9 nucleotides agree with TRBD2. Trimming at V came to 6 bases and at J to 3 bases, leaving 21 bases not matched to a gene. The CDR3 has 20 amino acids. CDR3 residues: CASSLRGLAAGGGLYNEQFF. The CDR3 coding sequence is TGTGCCAGCAGCCTTAGGGGACTAGCCGCCGGGGGGGGGCTCTACAATGAGCAGTTCTTC.

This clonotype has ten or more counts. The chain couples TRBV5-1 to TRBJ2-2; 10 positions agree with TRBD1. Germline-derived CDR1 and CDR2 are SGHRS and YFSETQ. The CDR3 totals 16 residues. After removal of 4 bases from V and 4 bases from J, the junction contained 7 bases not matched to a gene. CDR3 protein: CASSLTGTGATGELFF. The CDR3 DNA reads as TGCGCCAGCAGCCTGACCGGGACAGGGGCCACCGGGGAGCTGTTTTTT.

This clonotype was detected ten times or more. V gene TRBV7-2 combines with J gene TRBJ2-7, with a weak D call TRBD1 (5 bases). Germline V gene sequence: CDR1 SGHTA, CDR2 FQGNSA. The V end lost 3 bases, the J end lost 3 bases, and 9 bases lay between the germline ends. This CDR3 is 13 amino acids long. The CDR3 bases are TGTGCCAGCAGCTTGGGGCCGAGCTACGAGCAGTACTTC. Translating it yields CASSLGPSYEQYF.